At least ten counts were recorded for the clone carrying this T cell receptor (beta chain). Antigen specificity is unknown. The data belong to a study of T-cell reconstitution after alpha-beta-depleted transplantation in children. The ends were cut back, 2 bases at V and 6 bases at J, with 15 bases in the middle. The CDR3 is made up of 14 amino acids. In germline, CDR1 is SGHRS, CDR2 YFSETQ. General observations from the study: The authors attributed T-cell counts and diversity one year after transplant mostly to newly produced T cells.

Preparation of the TCRbeta library involved a method that used unique molecular identifiers. Each CDR3 protein is one row after TCRdb ran MiXCR on the PCR reads. The repertoire has fewer than 550,000 distinct CDR3 sequences, about 10% of them found once; the top ten carry roughly 2%. This receptor was identified in a child aged 2-15 years with inherited bone marrow failure, due to receive a stem cell transplant. The V gene is TRBV5-1, the J gene TRBJ2-7; unclear D gene. Sample: PBMCs, taken before TCRalphabeta/CD19-depleted stem cell transplant. The CDR3 nucleotides read TGCGCCAGCAGCTTCCCAAACGAGGTCTCCGAGCAGTACTTC. This sequence encodes CASSFPNEVSEQYF.